Below, one T cell receptor (beta chain) is given with its context. No antigen is known for it. Each TCR beta cDNA library carried unique molecular identifiers. TCRdb reprocessed the PCR reads with MiXCR, giving one entry per CDR3 protein. Among roughly 800,000 distinct CDR3 sequences listed, 53% were seen once. The data were obtained in a study of post-analysis software for immune sequencing data. Study observations and caveats: There were a few TRBV segments more frequent in patients than controls, and TRBV5-6, TRBV5-1 and TRBV20-1 were among them.

The CDR3 runs to 15 residues. From germline, CDR1 is SGHRS and CDR2 YFSETQ. V shed 4 bases and J 7 bases; nucleotides not matched to a gene: 7. The sample was blood. This chain connects TRBV5-1 to TRBJ1-6; 8 nucleotides align to TRBD1. The TCR comes from a girl aged 10-17 years with multiple sclerosis. Written as DNA, the CDR3 is TGCGCCAGCAGCGACGGACAGGGCTGGAATTCACCCCTCCACTTT. Protein: CASSDGQGWNSPLHF. The complete variable domain, with remaining parts taken from reference TRBV5-1 and TRBJ1-6, reads KAGVTQTPRYLIKTRGQQVTLSCSPISGHRSVSWYQQTPGQGLQFLFEYFSETQRNKGNFPGRFSGRQFSNSRSEMNVSTLELGDSALYLCASSDGQGWNSPLHFGNGTRLTVT.